What follows is one T cell receptor beta chain and its context. Original analysis: Amplified reference gene primers provided the basis for estimating nucleated cell counts. TCRdb's copy holds only in-frame clones and misses some; the assay was immunoSEQ multiplex PCR. V, J and clone size were drawn from that table, and D and trimming were deduced from the DNA. The data contain about 97,000 clones, around 80% of them singletons. The entry originates in a study of blood T cell repertoires in COVID-19. Study as a whole: The origin of the acute and convalescent COVID-19 samples was the United States, Italy and Spain. Sources were T cells, B-cell-depleted T cells, or PBMCs; the material itself was cDNA or gDNA.

The CDR3 sequence is 15 residues long. The germline CDR1 and CDR2 sequences are SGHRS and YFSETQ. With V trimmed by 7 bases and J by 6 bases, 13 bases remained unmatched. This chain uses TRBV5-1 with TRBJ2-1; 7 bases line up with TRBD1. The TCR comes from a man between 60 and 70 years old with active or convalescent COVID-19. The sequencing input was peripheral blood. The CDR3 region has the DNA TGCGCCAGCCGAACAGGGACAGTGGGGCTCAATGAGCAGTTCTTC. It specifies CASRTGTVGLNEQFF.